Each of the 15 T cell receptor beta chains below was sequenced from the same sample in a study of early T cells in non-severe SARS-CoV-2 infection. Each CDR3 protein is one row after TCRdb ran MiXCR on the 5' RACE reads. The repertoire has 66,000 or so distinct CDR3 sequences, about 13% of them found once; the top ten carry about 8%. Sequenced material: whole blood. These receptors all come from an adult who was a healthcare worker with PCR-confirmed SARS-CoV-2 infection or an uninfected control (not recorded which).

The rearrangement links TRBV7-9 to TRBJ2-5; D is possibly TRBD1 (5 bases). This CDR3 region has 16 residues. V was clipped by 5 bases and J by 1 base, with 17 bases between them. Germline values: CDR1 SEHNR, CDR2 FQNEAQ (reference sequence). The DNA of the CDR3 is TGTGCCAGCAGCCTGCCCACCGGACAAACCCAAGAGACCCAGTACTTC. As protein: CASSLPTGQTQETQYF. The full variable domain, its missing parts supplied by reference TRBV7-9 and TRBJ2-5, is DTGVSQNPRHKITKRGQNVTFRCDPISEHNRLYWYRQTLGQGPEFLTYFQNEAQLEKSRLLSDRFSAERPKGSFSTLEIQRTEQGDSAMYLCASSLPTGQTQETQYFGPGTRLLVL.

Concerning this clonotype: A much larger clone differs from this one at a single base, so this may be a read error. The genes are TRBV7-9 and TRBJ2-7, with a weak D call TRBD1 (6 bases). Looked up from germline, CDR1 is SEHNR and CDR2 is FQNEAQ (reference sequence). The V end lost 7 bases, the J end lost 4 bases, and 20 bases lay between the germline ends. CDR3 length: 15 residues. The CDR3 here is CASIPRTVSTYEQYF. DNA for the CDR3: TGTGCCAGCATCCCGCGGACAGTTTCTACTTACGAGCAGTACTTC.

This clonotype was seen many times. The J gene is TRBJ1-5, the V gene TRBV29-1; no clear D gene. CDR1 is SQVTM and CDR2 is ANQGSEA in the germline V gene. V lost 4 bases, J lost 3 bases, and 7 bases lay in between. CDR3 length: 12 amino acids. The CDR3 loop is CSVANTNQPQHF. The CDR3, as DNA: TGCAGCGTTGCAAATACCAATCAGCCCCAGCATTTT.

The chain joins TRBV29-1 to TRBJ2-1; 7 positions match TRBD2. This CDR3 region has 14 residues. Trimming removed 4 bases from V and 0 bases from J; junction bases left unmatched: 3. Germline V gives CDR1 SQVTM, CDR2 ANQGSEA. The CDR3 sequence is CSVAGRASYNEQFF. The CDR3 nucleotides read TGCAGCGTTGCAGGGAGGGCCTCCTACAATGAGCAGTTCTTC.

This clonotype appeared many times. The CDR3 protein is CASTPLGSIYEQYF. The CDR3 DNA reads as TGCGCCAGCACCCCCCTGGGGAGTATTTACGAGCAGTACTTC. This chain joins TRBV5-1 and TRBJ2-7; perhaps TRBD2 as D (5 bases). The CDR3 spans 14 residues. The V end lost 6 bases, the J end lost 4 bases, and 17 bases lay between the germline ends. Germline V gives CDR1 SGHRS, CDR2 YFSETQ.

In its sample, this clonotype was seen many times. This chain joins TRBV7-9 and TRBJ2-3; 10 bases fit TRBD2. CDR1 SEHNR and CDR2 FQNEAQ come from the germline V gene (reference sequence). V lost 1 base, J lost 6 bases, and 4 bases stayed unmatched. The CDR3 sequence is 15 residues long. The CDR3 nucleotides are TGTGCCAGCAGCTTAGGACTAGCGGGCGCGGATACGCAGTATTTT. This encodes CASSLGLAGADTQYF.

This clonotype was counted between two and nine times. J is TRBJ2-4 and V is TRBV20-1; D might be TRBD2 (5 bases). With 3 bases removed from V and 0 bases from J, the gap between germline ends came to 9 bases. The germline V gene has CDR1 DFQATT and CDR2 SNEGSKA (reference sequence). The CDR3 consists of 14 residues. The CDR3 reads CSASREVAKNIQYF. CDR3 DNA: TGCAGTGCTAGCCGGGAAGTAGCCAAAAACATTCAGTACTTC.

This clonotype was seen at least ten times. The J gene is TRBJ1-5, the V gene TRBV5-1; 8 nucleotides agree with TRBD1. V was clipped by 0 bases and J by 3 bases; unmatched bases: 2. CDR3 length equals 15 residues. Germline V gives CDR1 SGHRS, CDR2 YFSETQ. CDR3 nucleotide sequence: TGCGCCAGCAGCTTGGGGGGACAGGACAATCAGCCCCAGCATTTT. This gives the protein CASSLGGQDNQPQHF.

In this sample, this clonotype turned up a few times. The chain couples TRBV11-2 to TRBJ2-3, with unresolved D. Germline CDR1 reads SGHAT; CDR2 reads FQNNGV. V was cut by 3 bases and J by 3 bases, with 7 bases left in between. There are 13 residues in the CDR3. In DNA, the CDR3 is TGTGCCAGCAGCTTGCTTTTAACAGATACGCAGTATTTT. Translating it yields CASSLLLTDTQYF. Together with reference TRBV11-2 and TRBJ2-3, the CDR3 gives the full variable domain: EAGVAQSPRYKIIEKRQSVAFWCNPISGHATLYWYQQILGQGPKLLIQFQNNGVVDDSQLPKDRFSAERLKGVDSTLKIQPAKLEDSAVYLCASSLLLTDTQYFGPGTRLTVL.

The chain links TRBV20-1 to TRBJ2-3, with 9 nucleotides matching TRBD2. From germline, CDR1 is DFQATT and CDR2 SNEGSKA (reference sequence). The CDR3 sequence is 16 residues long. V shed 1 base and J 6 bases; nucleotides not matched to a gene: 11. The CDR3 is CSARGLADGISDTQYF. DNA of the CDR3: TGCAGTGCTAGAGGACTAGCGGATGGGATCTCGGATACGCAGTATTTT.

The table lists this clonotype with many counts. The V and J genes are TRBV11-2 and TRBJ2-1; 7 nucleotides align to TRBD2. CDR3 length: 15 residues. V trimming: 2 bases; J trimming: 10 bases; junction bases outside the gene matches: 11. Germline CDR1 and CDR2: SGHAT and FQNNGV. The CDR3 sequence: CASSLSSGSLVEQFF. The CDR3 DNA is TGTGCCAGCAGCTTATCTAGCGGAAGCTTGGTGGAGCAGTTCTTC.

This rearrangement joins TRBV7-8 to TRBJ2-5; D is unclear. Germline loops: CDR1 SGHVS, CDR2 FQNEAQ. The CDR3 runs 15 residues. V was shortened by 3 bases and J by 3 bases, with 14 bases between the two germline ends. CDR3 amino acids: CASSFAGTGKETQYF. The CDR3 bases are TGTGCCAGCAGCTTCGCAGGAACGGGTAAAGAGACCCAGTACTTC.

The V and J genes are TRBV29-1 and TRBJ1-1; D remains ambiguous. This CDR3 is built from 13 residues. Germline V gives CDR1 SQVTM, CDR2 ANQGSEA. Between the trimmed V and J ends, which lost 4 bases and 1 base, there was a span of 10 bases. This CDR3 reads CSVGWRENTEAFF. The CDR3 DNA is TGCAGCGTTGGTTGGAGGGAGAACACTGAAGCTTTCTTT.

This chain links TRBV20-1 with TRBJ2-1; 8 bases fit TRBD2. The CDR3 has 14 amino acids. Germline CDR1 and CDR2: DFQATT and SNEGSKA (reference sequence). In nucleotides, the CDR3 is TGCAGCGGCAGAAGCGGGAGTGGCGGGAATGAGCAGTTCTTC. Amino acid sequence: CSGRSGSGGNEQFF.

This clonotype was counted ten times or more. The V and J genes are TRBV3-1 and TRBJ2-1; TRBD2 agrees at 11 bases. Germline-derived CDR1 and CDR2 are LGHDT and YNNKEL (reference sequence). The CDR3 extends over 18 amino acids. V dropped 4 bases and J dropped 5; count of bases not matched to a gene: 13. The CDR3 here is CASSRRVAGGPHDNEQFF. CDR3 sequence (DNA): TGTGCCAGCAGCCGAAGGGTAGCGGGAGGGCCCCACGACAATGAGCAGTTCTTC.